Listed here are 32 T cell receptor beta chains from one sample, sequenced in a study of early T cells in non-severe SARS-CoV-2 infection. MiXCR, applied by TCRdb to the 5' RACE reads, yields one record per CDR3 protein. The table lists tens of thousands of distinct CDR3 sequences, about 16% of them singletons. The sequencing sample was made of whole blood. These TCRs come from an adult who was a healthcare worker with PCR-confirmed SARS-CoV-2 infection or an uninfected control (not recorded which).

This clonotype was counted a few times. The chain is built from TRBV28 and TRBJ1-1, with D maybe TRBD1 (6 bases). CDR1 is MDHEN, CDR2 SYDVKM, per germline. V lost 8 bases, J lost 0 bases, and 10 bases lay in between. The CDR3 covers 13 residues. CDR3 loop: CASPGGLNTEAFF. Written as DNA, the CDR3 is TGTGCCAGCCCGGGGGGGCTGAACACTGAAGCTTTCTTT.

A few counts support this clonotype. The genes are TRBV6-1 and TRBJ2-5; the match to TRBD2 covers 7 bases. The trim removed 5 bases at V and 2 bases at J, leaving 11 bases unmatched. The germline CDR1 and CDR2 sequences are MNHNS and SASEGT. The CDR3 loop spans 16 amino acids. The CDR3 region has the DNA TGTGCCAGCAGTCTCTACCAGCTAGCGGCGCAAGAGACCCAGTACTTC. Amino acids: CASSLYQLAAQETQYF.

The chain uses TRBV11-3 and TRBJ2-1, with D possibly TRBD2 on 6 matching bases. This CDR3 region has 15 residues. The germline V gene encodes CDR1 SGHNT and CDR2 YENEEA. The V and J ends lost 2 bases and 7 bases respectively, with 15 bases between them. The DNA of the CDR3 is TGTGCCAGCAGCTTACTGGGGGGACTCGGGAATGAGCAGTTCTTC. Residues: CASSLLGGLGNEQFF.

The rearrangement uses TRBV7-2 and TRBJ2-5; TRBD2 matches 13 bases. The ends lost 6 bases at V and 7 bases at J; junction bases unmatched: 8. Germline CDR1 SGHTA, CDR2 FQGNSA. The length of the CDR3 is 15 residues. The DNA of the CDR3 is TGTGCCAGCAGTGCACTAGCGGGAGGGAGCTTGACCCAGTACTTC. Translated, it gives CASSALAGGSLTQYF.

There are many counts of this clonotype. The rearrangement joins TRBV6-2 or TRBV6-3 to TRBJ2-3, with D hard to call. CDR1 is MNHEY, CDR2 SVGEGT, per germline. The germline V and J ends were trimmed by 7 bases and 1 base, with 9 bases remaining between them. The CDR3 consists of 13 residues. The CDR3 is CASNGYRTDTQYF. In DNA, the CDR3 is TGTGCCAGCAACGGATACCGCACAGATACGCAGTATTTT.

The chain combines TRBV2 with TRBJ2-3, with D perhaps matching TRBD1 (5 bases). The CDR3 covers 15 residues. The germline V and J ends were trimmed by 2 bases and 4 bases, with 13 bases remaining between them. Germline CDR1 and CDR2: SNHLY and FYNNEI. CDR3 DNA: TGTGCCAGCAGTGAATGGCAGGGATATTCAGATACGCAGTATTTT. This encodes CASSEWQGYSDTQYF.

The V call is TRBV7-9, the J call TRBJ1-3; maybe TRBD1 (6 bases). Deletions cut 4 bases from V and 0 bases from J, with 16 bases between. From germline, CDR1 is SEHNR and CDR2 FQNEAQ (reference sequence). The CDR3 covers 17 residues. CDR3 in amino acids: CASSSNRAGLSGNTIYF. The CDR3 DNA follows: TGTGCCAGCAGCTCCAACAGGGCAGGGCTCTCTGGAAACACCATATATTTT.

The chain carries TRBV29-1 and TRBJ1-3; D not resolved. The CDR3 is 13 amino acids. The V end lost 6 bases, the J end lost 4 bases, and 13 bases lay between the germline ends. The germline V gene encodes CDR1 SQVTM and CDR2 ANQGSEA. The CDR3: CSVPGEPGNTIYF. The CDR3 region has the DNA TGCAGCGTGCCTGGGGAGCCCGGAAACACCATATATTTT.

The chain employs TRBV11-2 and TRBJ1-4; D is uncertain. From germline, CDR1 is SGHAT and CDR2 FQNNGV. The CDR3 extends over 14 amino acids. V was clipped by 1 base and J by 4 bases, with 7 bases between them. CDR3 sequence: CASSLAGFNEKLFF. The CDR3 nucleotides are TGTGCCAGCAGCTTAGCGGGATTTAATGAAAAACTGTTTTTT.

The V call is TRBV5-1, the J call TRBJ2-7; D is undetermined. The germline gives CDR1 SGHRS, CDR2 YFSETQ. CDR3 size: 13 residues. The germline V and J ends were trimmed by 2 bases and 6 bases, with 12 bases remaining between them. The CDR3 sequence: CASSLTEKGEQYF. As DNA, the CDR3 is TGCGCCAGCAGCTTAACAGAGAAGGGCGAGCAGTACTTC. The variable domain in full, completed from reference TRBV5-1 and TRBJ2-7, reads KAGVTQTPRYLIKTRGQQVTLSCSPISGHRSVSWYQQTPGQGLQFLFEYFSETQRNKGNFPGRFSGRQFSNSRSEMNVSTLELGDSALYLCASSLTEKGEQYFGPGTRLTVT.

The rearrangement joins TRBV6-5 to TRBJ2-2; D is perhaps TRBD1 (6 bases). Per germline, CDR1 MNHEY and CDR2 SVGAGI. The V end was cut by 5 bases, the J end by 1 base, with 8 bases between. The CDR3 has 14 amino acids. Here the CDR3 reads CASSGGLNTGELFF. The DNA for the CDR3 is TGTGCCAGCAGTGGGGGCTTGAACACCGGGGAGCTGTTTTTT.

This clonotype was picked up a small number of times. This chain joins TRBV23-1 and TRBJ1-4; the match to TRBD1 covers 7 bases. TRBV23-1 is an ORF, and what it does is uncertain. After removal of 4 bases from V and 0 bases from J, the junction contained 14 bases not matched to a gene. There are 19 residues in the CDR3. For the CDR3, the DNA is TGCGCCAGCAGTCCGGTTGGGACAGCCGAGTACGCAACTAATGAAAAACTGTTTTTT. The encoded protein is CASSPVGTAEYATNEKLFF.

J is TRBJ2-3 and V is TRBV6-2 or TRBV6-3, with D perhaps being TRBD1 or TRBD2 (5 bases each). Germline V gene lookup returns CDR1 MNHEY and CDR2 SVGEGT. The CDR3 has 14 residues. Trimming shortened V by 5 bases and J by 3 bases, and 12 bases separated the two germline ends. The chain's CDR3 is CASSPRGETDTQYF. The CDR3 DNA reads as TGTGCCAGCAGTCCCCGAGGGGAGACAGATACGCAGTATTTT.

This rearrangement joins TRBV7-2 to TRBJ1-4; 8 nucleotides line up with TRBD1. The CDR3 runs to 13 residues. The V and J ends lost 6 bases and 7 bases, in that order; junction bases with no gene match: 4. Germline V CDR1 and CDR2: SGHTA, FQGNSA. Here the CDR3 DNA reads TGTGCCAGCAGATTACAGGGGGTTGAAAAACTGTTTTTT. Its translation: CASRLQGVEKLFF.

This clonotype was counted ten times or more. The chain's CDR3 is CASSETGRAKNIQYF. The CDR3 DNA is TGTGCCAGCAGCGAGACCGGTAGGGCCAAAAACATTCAGTACTTC. The chain uses TRBV9 and TRBJ2-4; D ambiguous. With 3 bases removed from V and 1 base from J, the gap between germline ends came to 11 bases. The CDR3 is 15 residues long. The germline CDR1 and CDR2 sequences are SGDLS and YYNGEE.

For this clonotype: Possible read error: a much larger clone is one base away. This chain connects TRBV6-2 or TRBV6-3 to TRBJ2-2; D remains ambiguous. From germline, CDR1 is MNHEY and CDR2 SVGEGT. The CDR3 is 12 amino acids. V was trimmed by 3 bases and J by 2 bases, leaving 1 base between them. CDR3 residues: CASSYNTGELFF. As DNA, the CDR3 is TGTGCCAGCAGTTATAACACCGGGGAGCTGTTTTTT.

This clonotype showed up just a few times. The V call is TRBV20-1, the J call TRBJ2-7; tentatively, D is TRBD1 or TRBD2 (5 bases each). CDR1 and CDR2 from the germline V gene are DFQATT and SNEGSKA (reference sequence). The CDR3 is made up of 15 amino acids. V shed 0 bases and J shed 7 bases, with 19 bases lying between them. The CDR3 protein is CSARDFGTPTWEQYF. CDR3 DNA sequence: TGCAGTGCTAGAGATTTCGGGACCCCAACGTGGGAGCAGTACTTC.

This clonotype has just a few counts. The rearrangement links TRBV12-3 or TRBV12-4 to TRBJ1-2; D may be TRBD1 (5 bases). Trimming took off 5 bases at V and 2 bases at J, with 12 bases between the two ends. The CDR3 consists of 14 residues. The CDR3 DNA is TGTGCCAGCAGTCCAGGGCGCAGAAACTATGGCTACACCTTC. Its translation: CASSPGRRNYGYTF.

This clonotype was counted between two and nine times. V gene TRBV19 combines with J gene TRBJ2-2; D not resolved. V was shortened by 4 bases and J by 6 bases, with 9 bases between the two germline ends. CDR3 length: 13 residues. From germline, CDR1 is LNHDA and CDR2 SQIVND (reference sequence). Here the CDR3 DNA reads TGTGCCAGTAGTACCAGTTGGTCCGGGGAGCTGTTTTTT. This sequence encodes CASSTSWSGELFF.

This clonotype was picked up a small number of times. The junction departs from germline at one end; a sequencing error may be responsible. The chain couples TRBV5-5 to TRBJ2-2, with 10 positions matching TRBD1. The CDR3 spans 16 residues. CDR1 and CDR2 (germline): SGHKS, YYEKEE (reference sequence). In DNA, the CDR3 is TGTGCCAGCAGCATAAGACAGGGGGCGAAAACCGGGGAGCTGTTTTTT. This gives the protein CASSIRQGAKTGELFF.

This clonotype was seen repeatedly, ten times or more. CDR3 in amino acids: CASSLTPQETQYF. The CDR3 DNA sequence: TGTGCCAGCAGCTTGACCCCCCAAGAGACCCAGTACTTC. The chain combines TRBV7-2 with TRBJ2-5; D is unclear. The CDR3 loop spans 13 amino acids. V was cut by 3 bases and J by 1 base, with 6 bases left in between. The germline CDR1 and CDR2 sequences are SGHTA and FQGNSA.

The chain employs TRBV5-5 and TRBJ1-4; D not certain. Looked up from germline, CDR1 is SGHKS and CDR2 is YYEKEE (reference sequence). V shed 0 bases and J shed 5 bases, with 14 bases lying between them. The CDR3 extends over 16 amino acids. In nucleotides, the CDR3 is TGTGCCAGCAGCTTGGATTTTTCAGGCCTCAATGAAAAACTGTTTTTT. Encoded protein: CASSLDFSGLNEKLFF.

This clonotype has at least ten counts. This chain uses TRBV29-1 with TRBJ1-3; D gene unclear. The CDR3 extends over 13 amino acids. V was cut by 3 bases and J by 3 bases, with 9 bases left in between. Germline CDR1 is SQVTM and CDR2 is ANQGSEA. CDR3 DNA sequence: TGCAGCGTTGAGTTAGGGAATGGAAACACCATATATTTT. As protein: CSVELGNGNTIYF. Complete variable domain (other parts from reference TRBV29-1 and TRBJ1-3): SAVISQKPSRDICQRGTSLTIQCQVDSQVTMMFWYRQQPGQSLTLIATANQGSEATYESGFVIDKFPISRPNLTFSTLTVSNMSPEDSSIYLCSVELGNGNTIYFGEGSWLTVV.

This clonotype has a handful of counts. The CDR3 bases are TGTGCCAGCAGCGCGCAGGGGAACTATGGCTACACCTTC. It is translated as CASSAQGNYGYTF. This chain links TRBV7-2 with TRBJ1-2; D possibly corresponds to TRBD1 (6 bases). The germline gives CDR1 SGHTA, CDR2 FQGNSA. CDR3 length: 13 residues. Trimming took 5 bases from V and 2 from J, leaving 9 bases between them.

The V and J genes are TRBV29-1 and TRBJ1-1; TRBD1 is a possible D gene (6 bases). CDR1 and CDR2 (germline): SQVTM, ANQGSEA. Trimming shortened V by 7 bases and J by 3 bases, and 18 bases separated the two germline ends. This CDR3 contains 14 residues. CDR3 in DNA: TGCAGCGCCAGAGGGGGAAAGGGTGACACTGAAGCTTTCTTT. The encoded protein is CSARGGKGDTEAFF.

This clonotype was seen only a few times. The gene calls are TRBV5-1 and TRBJ2-5; no clear D. Germline values: CDR1 SGHRS, CDR2 YFSETQ. The CDR3 length is 14 residues. The V end lost 1 base, the J end lost 1 base, and 8 bases lay between the germline ends. In nucleotides, the CDR3 is TGCGCCAGCAGCTTGCTACATACCCAAGAGACCCAGTACTTC. Its protein product is CASSLLHTQETQYF.

V is TRBV5-4 and J is TRBJ1-1, with TRBD1 identical over 10 bases. The CDR3 extends over 15 amino acids. Per germline, CDR1 SGHNT and CDR2 YYREEE (reference sequence). J gave up 8 bases and V 2 bases, and 9 bases lay outside the gene matches. The CDR3 DNA sequence: TGTGCCAGCAGCTTTCTGGGACAGGGGCTCCGGGAAGCTTTCTTT. Translating it yields CASSFLGQGLREAFF.

This clonotype has more than one count but fewer than ten. This rearrangement joins TRBV27 to TRBJ2-1, with 7 bases fitting TRBD2. This CDR3 has 16 amino acids. From germline, CDR1 is MNHEY and CDR2 SMNVEV (reference sequence). The V and J ends lost 3 bases and 3 bases, in that order; junction bases with no gene match: 8. The CDR3 coding sequence is TGTGCCAGCAGTTTTTCTAGCGGAATGATCTACAATGAGCAGTTCTTC. Its translation: CASSFSSGMIYNEQFF.

The CDR3 DNA sequence: TGTGCCAGCAGCGGGACAGGGGGCGATCGGGACACTGAAGCTTTCTTT. Translating gives CASSGTGGDRDTEAFF. The rearrangement uses TRBV2 and TRBJ1-1, with 12 bases aligning to TRBD1. Germline V CDR1 and CDR2: SNHLY, FYNNEI. The CDR3 loop spans 16 amino acids. Unmatched junction bases numbered 8, after V lost 6 bases and J lost 3 bases.

This clonotype was detected many times. The V gene is TRBV5-6, the J gene TRBJ2-7, with D possibly being TRBD2 (6 bases). Germline CDR1 and CDR2: SGHDT and YYEEEE. The V end lost 7 bases, the J end lost 1 base, and 15 bases lay between the germline ends. This CDR3 contains 14 residues. The CDR3 is CASYKRAQSYEQYF. The CDR3 coding sequence is TGTGCCAGCTATAAGCGGGCGCAATCCTACGAGCAGTACTTC.

This clonotype has just a few counts. This chain joins TRBV6-5 and TRBJ1-2; D is perhaps TRBD1 (6 bases). There are 16 residues in the CDR3. V was clipped by 0 bases and J by 0 bases, with 11 bases between them. Per germline, CDR1 MNHEY and CDR2 SVGAGI. In DNA form, the CDR3 reads TGTGCCAGCAGTTACTCGAACAGGGCTCCTAACTATGGCTACACCTTC. It is translated as CASSYSNRAPNYGYTF.

This clonotype was seen more than once but under ten times. The chain uses TRBV29-1 and TRBJ2-6; D gene ambiguous. The CDR3 is 12 residues long. The ends were cut back, 7 bases at V and 0 bases at J, with 4 bases in the middle. Germline loops: CDR1 SQVTM, CDR2 ANQGSEA. CDR3 coding DNA: TGCAGCGCGAACTCTGGGGCCAACGTCCTGACTTTC. This codes for CSANSGANVLTF.